A single sample gave rise to the 19 T cell receptor beta chains below, sequenced in a study of control samples from healthy donors and cancer patients. The repertoire was sequenced with immunoSEQ multiplex PCR; TCRdb's copy has only in-frame clones and lacks some. The table lists 150,000 to 200,000 clones, 85% to 90% of them singletons. Specimen: blood. The receptors stem from a woman in her 50s in good health.

The V and J genes are TRBV4-2 and TRBJ2-2, with D perhaps matching TRBD1 or TRBD2 (6 bases each). The CDR3 sequence is 16 residues long. The ends were cut back, 1 base at V and 7 bases at J, with 16 bases in the middle. The germline V gene encodes CDR1 LGHNA and CDR2 YNFKEQ. The CDR3 here is CASSQVMAKGGGELFF. CDR3 DNA: TGTGCCAGCAGCCAAGTAATGGCCAAGGGGGGCGGGGAGCTGTTTTTT.

V usage is TRBV25-1 and J usage is TRBJ1-2; no reliable D call. V lost 4 bases, J lost 11 bases, and 11 bases lay in between. Germline V gene data show CDR1 as MGHDK and CDR2 as SYGVNS. There are 11 residues in the CDR3. The CDR3 loop reads CASSVGSGYTF. The CDR3 DNA sequence: TGTGCCAGCAGTGTGGGAAGCGGGTACACCTTC.

This clone was counted once. The V and J genes are TRBV6-1 and TRBJ2-4; 8 positions match TRBD1. This CDR3 is 18 amino acids long. Trimming at V came to 0 bases and at J to 4 bases, leaving 11 bases not matched to a gene. Per germline, CDR1 MNHNS and CDR2 SASEGT. The DNA of the CDR3 is TGTGCCAGCAGTGAAGCGGAGGTCACAGGGGGAGTAAAAAACATTCAGTACTTC. Translated: CASSEAEVTGGVKNIQYF.

The chain links TRBV7-9 to TRBJ1-4, with 7 bases matching TRBD1. The CDR3 sequence is 15 residues long. Germline lookup yields CDR1 SEHNR and CDR2 FQNEAQ (reference sequence). Trimming removed 2 bases from V and 9 bases from J; junction bases left unmatched: 9. CDR3 sequence: CASSLNLQGRKKLFF. CDR3 nucleotide sequence: TGTGCCAGCAGCTTAAATCTACAGGGGAGGAAAAAACTGTTTTTT.

The V gene is TRBV4-3, the J gene TRBJ1-3; maybe TRBD1 (6 bases). V lost 4 bases, J lost 7 bases, and 14 bases lay in between. The CDR3 totals 14 residues. The V gene's germline CDR1 is LGHNA and CDR2 YSLEER. CDR3 nucleotide sequence: TGCGCCAGCAGCCTTCAGGGGATCGGGAACACCATATATTTT. It specifies CASSLQGIGNTIYF.

This chain connects TRBV3-1 (or the pseudogene TRBV3-2) to TRBJ2-6; TRBD2 aligns across 9 bases. This CDR3 spans 16 amino acids. V gave up 3 bases and J gave up 2 bases; unmatched junction bases: 2. From germline, CDR1 is LGHDT and CDR2 YNNKEL (reference sequence). The DNA of the CDR3 is TGTGCCAGCAGCCACGCGGGGGGGCCTGGGGCCAACGTCCTGACTTTC. Translating it yields CASSHAGGPGANVLTF.

This rearrangement joins TRBV4-2 to TRBJ1-5; D is unclear. This CDR3 has 13 amino acids. Per the germline V gene, CDR1 is LGHNA and CDR2 is YNFKEQ. V was shortened by 0 bases and J by 0 bases, with 0 bases between the two germline ends. CDR3 region: CASSQDSNQPQHF. In DNA form, the CDR3 reads TGTGCCAGCAGCCAAGATAGCAATCAGCCCCAGCATTTT.

V is TRBV5-3 and J is TRBJ2-1; TRBD2 matches 10 bases. TRBV5-3 is an ORF, and what it does is uncertain. V lost 10 bases to trimming and J lost 1 base; unmatched junction nucleotides: 14. The CDR3 runs 17 residues. CDR3 in amino acids: CAQALAGCTSSYNEQFF. The CDR3 DNA reads as TGTGCCCAAGCACTAGCGGGGTGCACCTCGTCCTACAATGAGCAGTTCTTC.

V gene TRBV6-5 combines with J gene TRBJ2-7, with D tentatively TRBD2 (7 bases). Trimming removed 6 bases from V and 2 bases from J, with 14 bases in between. CDR1 is MNHEY and CDR2 is SVGAGI in the germline V gene. CDR3 length: 14 amino acids. The DNA for the CDR3 is TGTGCCAGCAGATGCCGCGGGGGCACCTACGAGCAGTACTTC. Amino acid sequence: CASRCRGGTYEQYF.

This clone occurred once. In DNA form, the CDR3 reads TGTGCCAGCAGTTTCCCCGGCCCACCTAACTATGGCTACACCTTC. This sequence encodes CASSFPGPPNYGYTF. This chain connects TRBV28 to TRBJ1-2, with D uncertain. This CDR3 region has 15 residues. Germline V CDR1 and CDR2: MDHEN, SYDVKM. Trimming removed 3 bases at V and 0 bases at J, with 11 bases between.

J is TRBJ2-3 and V is TRBV5-1, with TRBD2 matching over 13 bases. Unmatched junction bases numbered 9, after V lost 4 bases and J lost 4 bases. The CDR3 has 17 amino acids. Germline loops: CDR1 SGHRS, CDR2 YFSETQ. In DNA form, the CDR3 reads TGCGCCAGCAGCCGAACAACACTAGCGGGGGGGGCAGATACGCAGTATTTT. Encoded protein: CASSRTTLAGGADTQYF. Full variable domain (remainder filled in from reference TRBV5-1 and TRBJ2-3): KAGVTQTPRYLIKTRGQQVTLSCSPISGHRSVSWYQQTPGQGLQFLFEYFSETQRNKGNFPGRFSGRQFSNSRSEMNVSTLELGDSALYLCASSRTTLAGGADTQYFGPGTRLTVL.

The rearrangement joins TRBV19 to TRBJ1-2; 7 positions agree with TRBD1. CDR3 length: 18 residues. Germline values: CDR1 LNHDA, CDR2 SQIVND (reference sequence). V was clipped by 7 bases and J by 6 bases; unmatched bases: 23. CDR3: CASNHRRDSPLLVNGYTF. CDR3 nucleotide sequence: TGTGCCAGTAACCACCGTAGGGACAGTCCCCTTCTTGTAAATGGCTACACCTTC.

The chain carries TRBV24-1 and TRBJ1-3; D may be TRBD1 (5 bases). Per germline, CDR1 KGHDR and CDR2 SFDVKD. The CDR3 extends over 21 amino acids. V gave up 6 bases and J gave up 3 bases, with 32 bases separating them. The DNA for the CDR3 is TGTGCCACCAGTCATAGTAAGGGAGGATCGTGGGGCGTGATAAGTGGAAACACCATATATTTT. Translation: CATSHSKGGSWGVISGNTIYF.

The chain couples TRBV28 to TRBJ1-4; TRBD1 aligns across 8 bases. Germline assignment: CDR1 MDHEN and CDR2 SYDVKM. J was trimmed by 11 bases and V by 4 bases; bases with no gene match: 3. The CDR3 has 12 amino acids. CDR3 protein: CASSSGQEKLFF. CDR3 in DNA: TGTGCCAGCAGTTCGGGACAGGAGAAACTGTTTTTT.

V and J are TRBV30 and TRBJ2-7; 9 bases line up with TRBD2. This CDR3 comprises 16 residues. The V and J ends lost 3 bases and 2 bases, in that order; junction bases with no gene match: 11. Germline CDR1 is GTSNPN and CDR2 is SVGIG (reference sequence). This CDR3 reads CAWRGGSGRGTYEQYF. The CDR3 region has the DNA TGTGCCTGGAGAGGTGGTAGCGGGAGAGGTACCTACGAGCAGTACTTC.

The chain combines TRBV3-1 (or the pseudogene TRBV3-2) with TRBJ2-2; TRBD1 aligns across 9 bases. Germline trimming cut 2 bases from V and 4 bases from J; bases unmatched to any gene: 5. There are 16 residues in the CDR3. Germline lookup yields CDR1 LGHDT and CDR2 YNNKEL (reference sequence). CDR3 region: CASSQRTGGGTGELFF. Written as DNA, the CDR3 is TGTGCCAGCAGCCAACGTACAGGGGGCGGCACCGGGGAGCTGTTTTTT.

V is TRBV10-3 and J is TRBJ1-1, with 7 bases fitting TRBD1. V trimming: 6 bases; J trimming: 3 bases; junction bases outside the gene matches: 7. The CDR3 is made up of 14 amino acids. The V gene's germline CDR1 is ENHRY and CDR2 SYGVKD. The CDR3 sequence: CAISVQGGDTEAFF. In DNA form, the CDR3 reads TGTGCCATCAGCGTCCAGGGGGGGGACACTGAAGCTTTCTTT.

Comment on this clone: Other DNA variants within this sample encode the same CDR3. The chain employs TRBV7-2 and TRBJ2-7; D unclear. The germline CDR1 and CDR2 sequences are SGHTA and FQGNSA. Between the trimmed V and J ends, which lost 3 bases and 3 bases, there was a span of 3 bases. The CDR3 totals 11 residues. CDR3: CASSFSYEQYF. CDR3 sequence (DNA): TGTGCCAGCAGCTTTAGCTACGAGCAGTACTTC.

On this clone itself: Other DNA sequences of this sample code for an identical CDR3. The chain combines TRBV9 with TRBJ2-7; a weak D match, TRBD1 (6 bases). CDR3 length equals 15 residues. V lost 0 bases to trimming and J lost 2 bases, with 12 bases between them. Germline V gene lookup returns CDR1 SGDLS and CDR2 YYNGEE. In nucleotides, the CDR3 is TGTGCCAGCAGCGTAGGGGGTGGGACAACCTACGAGCAGTACTTC. Residues: CASSVGGGTTYEQYF.